The 5 T cell receptor beta chains below all came from one sample that was sequenced in a study of identical twins. Each CDR3 protein is one row after TCRdb ran MiXCR on the 5' RACE reads. The sample contains under 1 million distinct CDR3 sequences, approximately 13% of which appear only once. The same specimen was also included in a second study, on yellow fever vaccine responses in identical twins.

Sequenced material: PBMCs. These receptors all stem from a woman between 18 and 29 years old in good health.

Only a few counts were recorded for this clonotype. The chain links TRBV2 to TRBJ2-5; perhaps TRBD2 as D (6 bases). The CDR3 has 16 amino acids. In germline, CDR1 is SNHLY, CDR2 FYNNEI. The V and J ends lost 3 bases and 1 base respectively, with 15 bases between them. CDR3 protein: CASSDRAGPVQETQYF. CDR3 nucleotide sequence: TGTGCCAGCAGTGACCGGGCGGGACCCGTCCAAGAGACCCAGTACTTC.

The CDR3 DNA reads as TGTGCCAGCAGTGAAATGTGGCGGGACAATGAGCAGTTCTTC. It codes for CASSEMWRDNEQFF. The rearrangement joins TRBV2 to TRBJ2-1, with a weak D call TRBD2 (5 bases). CDR1 SNHLY and CDR2 FYNNEI come from the germline V gene. The CDR3 is 14 amino acids. V was cut by 2 bases and J by 5 bases, with 10 bases left in between.

This clonotype was seen only a few times. V is TRBV20-1 and J is TRBJ2-2; 8 positions agree with TRBD1. Unmatched junction bases numbered 5, after V lost 5 bases and J lost 3 bases. CDR1 is DFQATT, CDR2 SNEGSKA, per germline (reference sequence). The CDR3 is 14 amino acids. The CDR3 reads CSASGQGYTGELFF. In DNA, the CDR3 is TGCAGTGCTTCTGGACAGGGATACACCGGGGAGCTGTTTTTT.

This clonotype has a handful of counts. The rearrangement links TRBV5-1 to TRBJ2-7; D is unclear. Trimming left V 2 bases short and J 4 bases short, with 10 bases between. Germline V gene sequence: CDR1 SGHRS, CDR2 YFSETQ. CDR3 length: 13 amino acids. The CDR3 region is CASSFGPLYEQYV. CDR3 DNA: TGCGCCAGCAGCTTCGGACCCCTATACGAGCAGTACGTC.

This sequence joins TRBV7-2 and TRBJ2-5; 7 bases are a match to TRBD2. Germline lookup yields CDR1 SGHTA and CDR2 FQGNSA. V shed 10 bases, J shed 2 bases, and the junction held 10 bases outside the gene matches. CDR3 length equals 14 residues. This chain's CDR3 is CAILPGLKQETQYF. CDR3 coding DNA: TGTGCCATCCTACCGGGACTAAAACAAGAGACCCAGTACTTC.